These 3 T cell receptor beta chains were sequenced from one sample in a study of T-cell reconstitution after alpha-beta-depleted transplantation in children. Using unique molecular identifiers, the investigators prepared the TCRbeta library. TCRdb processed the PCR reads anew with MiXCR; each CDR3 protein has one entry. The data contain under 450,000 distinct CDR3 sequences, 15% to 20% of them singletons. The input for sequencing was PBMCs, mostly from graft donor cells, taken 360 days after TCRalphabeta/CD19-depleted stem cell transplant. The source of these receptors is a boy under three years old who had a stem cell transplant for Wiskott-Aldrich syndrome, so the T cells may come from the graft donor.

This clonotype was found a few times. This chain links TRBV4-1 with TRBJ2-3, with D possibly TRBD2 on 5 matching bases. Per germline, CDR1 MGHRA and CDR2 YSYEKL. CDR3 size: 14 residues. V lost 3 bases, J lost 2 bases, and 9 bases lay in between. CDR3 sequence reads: CASSQNGLTDTQYF. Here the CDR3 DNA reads TGCGCCAGCAGCCAGAACGGACTCACAGATACGCAGTATTTT.

This CDR3 reads CASSLARTRDKKETQYF. CDR3 DNA: TGTGCCAGCAGCTTAGCCCGAACTAGGGACAAGAAAGAGACCCAGTACTTC. The chain couples TRBV7-9 to TRBJ2-5; D is possibly TRBD1 (6 bases). V lost 0 bases, J lost 3 bases, and 17 bases lay in between. The length of the CDR3 is 17 residues. Germline V gene lookup returns CDR1 SEHNR and CDR2 FQNEAQ (reference sequence).

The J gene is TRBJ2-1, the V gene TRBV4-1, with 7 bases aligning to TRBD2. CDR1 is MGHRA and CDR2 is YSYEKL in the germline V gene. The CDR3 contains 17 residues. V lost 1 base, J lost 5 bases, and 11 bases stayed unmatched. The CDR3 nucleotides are TGCGCCAGCAGCCAAGTTGGTCCGGGACTATTTAACAATGAGCAGTTCTTC. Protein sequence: CASSQVGPGLFNNEQFF.